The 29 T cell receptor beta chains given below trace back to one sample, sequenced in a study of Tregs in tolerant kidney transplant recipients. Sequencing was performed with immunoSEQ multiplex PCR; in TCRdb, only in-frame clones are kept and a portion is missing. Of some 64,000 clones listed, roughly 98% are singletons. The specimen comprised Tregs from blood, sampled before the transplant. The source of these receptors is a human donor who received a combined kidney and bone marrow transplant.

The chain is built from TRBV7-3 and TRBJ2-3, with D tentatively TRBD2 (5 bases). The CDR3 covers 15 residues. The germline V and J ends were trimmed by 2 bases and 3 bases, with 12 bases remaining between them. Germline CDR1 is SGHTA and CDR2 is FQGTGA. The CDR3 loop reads CASSLGGYQTDTQYF. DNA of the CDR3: TGTGCCAGCAGCTTAGGAGGCTACCAAACAGATACGCAGTATTTT.

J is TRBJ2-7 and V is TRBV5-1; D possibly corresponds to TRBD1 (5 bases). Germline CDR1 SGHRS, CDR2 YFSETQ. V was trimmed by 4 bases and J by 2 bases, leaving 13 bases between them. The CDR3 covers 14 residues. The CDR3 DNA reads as TGCGCCAGCAGCAAGGCTGGGGCTGCCTACGAGCAGTACTTC. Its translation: CASSKAGAAYEQYF.

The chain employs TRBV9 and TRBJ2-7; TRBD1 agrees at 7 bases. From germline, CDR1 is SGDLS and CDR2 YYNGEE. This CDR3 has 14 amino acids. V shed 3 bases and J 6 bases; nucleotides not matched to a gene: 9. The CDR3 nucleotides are TGTGCCAGCAGCGGAGAGACAGGGAGTACCGAGCAGTACTTC. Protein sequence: CASSGETGSTEQYF.

The CDR3 DNA sequence: TGCGCCAGCAGCTTGGCCTGGCAGAACACTGAAGCTTTCTTT. Translating it yields CASSLAWQNTEAFF. This rearrangement joins TRBV5-1 to TRBJ1-1, with unresolved D. The germline CDR1 and CDR2 sequences are SGHRS and YFSETQ. This CDR3 spans 14 amino acids. V lost 0 bases and J 1 base, leaving 7 bases between the germline ends.

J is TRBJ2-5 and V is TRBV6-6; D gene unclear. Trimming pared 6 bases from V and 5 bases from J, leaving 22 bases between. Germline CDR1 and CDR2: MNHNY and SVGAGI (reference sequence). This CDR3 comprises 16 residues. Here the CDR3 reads CASRDPQGGHGETQYF. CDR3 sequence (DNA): TGTGCCAGCAGAGACCCCCAAGGCGGCCACGGGGAGACCCAGTACTTC.

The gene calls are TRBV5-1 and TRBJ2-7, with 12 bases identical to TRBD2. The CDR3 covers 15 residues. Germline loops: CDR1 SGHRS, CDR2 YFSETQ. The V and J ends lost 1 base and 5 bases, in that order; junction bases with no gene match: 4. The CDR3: CASSLLAGGPHEQYF. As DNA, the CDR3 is TGCGCCAGCAGCTTGCTAGCGGGGGGGCCCCACGAGCAGTACTTC. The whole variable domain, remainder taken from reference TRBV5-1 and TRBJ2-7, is KAGVTQTPRYLIKTRGQQVTLSCSPISGHRSVSWYQQTPGQGLQFLFEYFSETQRNKGNFPGRFSGRQFSNSRSEMNVSTLELGDSALYLCASSLLAGGPHEQYFGPGTRLTVT.

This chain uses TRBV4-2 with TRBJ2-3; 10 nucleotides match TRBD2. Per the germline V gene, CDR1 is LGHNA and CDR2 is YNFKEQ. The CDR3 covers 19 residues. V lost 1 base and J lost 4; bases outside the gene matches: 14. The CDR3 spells CASSQGYSGGAEGADTQYF. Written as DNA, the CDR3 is TGTGCCAGCAGCCAAGGGTACAGCGGGGGGGCCGAAGGGGCAGATACGCAGTATTTT.

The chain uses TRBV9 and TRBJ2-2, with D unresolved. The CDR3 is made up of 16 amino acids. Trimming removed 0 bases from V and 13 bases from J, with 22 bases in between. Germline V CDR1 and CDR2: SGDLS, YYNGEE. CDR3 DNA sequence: TGTGCCAGCAGCGTAGCGATTCGTAGGAACGCCGGCGGGCTGTTTTTT. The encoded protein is CASSVAIRRNAGGLFF.

The CDR3, as DNA: TGTGCCACCAGCAGAGGACAGGGGGTAGCGAACACTGAAGCTTTCTTT. Amino acid sequence: CATSRGQGVANTEAFF. This sequence joins TRBV15 and TRBJ1-1, with 9 bases fitting TRBD1. Germline V CDR1 and CDR2: LNHNV, YYDKDF (reference sequence). CDR3 length: 16 residues. The junction had 4 bases not matched to a gene; V was cut back by 1 base and J by 1 base.

CDR3 coding DNA: TGTGCCAGCAGCCTCGCGGCGGGGATTTTCGCAGATACGCAGTATTTT. Translation gives CASSLAAGIFADTQYF. The genes are TRBV5-5 and TRBJ2-3; the D gene is possibly TRBD2 (6 bases). Germline values: CDR1 SGHKS, CDR2 YYEKEE (reference sequence). The CDR3 consists of 16 residues. The germline V and J ends were trimmed by 4 bases and 4 bases, with 19 bases remaining between them. Full variable domain (remainder filled in from reference TRBV5-5 and TRBJ2-3): DAGVTQSPTHLIKTRGQQVTLRCSPISGHKSVSWYQQVLGQGPQFIFQYYEKEERGRGNFPDRFSARQFPNYSSELNVNALLLGDSALYLCASSLAAGIFADTQYFGPGTRLTVL.

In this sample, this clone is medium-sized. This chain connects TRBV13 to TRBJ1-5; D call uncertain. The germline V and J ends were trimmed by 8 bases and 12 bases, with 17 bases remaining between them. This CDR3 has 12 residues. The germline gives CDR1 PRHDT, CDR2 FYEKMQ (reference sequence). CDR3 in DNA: TGTGCCAGCCATGGTGGGGTCGGGGTCCAGCATTTT. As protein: CASHGGVGVQHF.

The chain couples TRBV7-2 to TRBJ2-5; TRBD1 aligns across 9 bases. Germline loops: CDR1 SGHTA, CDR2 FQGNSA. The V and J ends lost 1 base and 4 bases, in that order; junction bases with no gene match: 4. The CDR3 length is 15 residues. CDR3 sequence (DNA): TGTGCCAGCAGCTTAGACAGGGGGCGTCCAGAGACCCAGTACTTC. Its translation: CASSLDRGRPETQYF.

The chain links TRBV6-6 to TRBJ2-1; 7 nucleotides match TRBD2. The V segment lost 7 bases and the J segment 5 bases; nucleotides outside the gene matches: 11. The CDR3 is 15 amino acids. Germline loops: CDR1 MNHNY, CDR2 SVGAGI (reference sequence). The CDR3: CASTKGLGGNNEQFF. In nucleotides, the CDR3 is TGTGCCAGCACCAAAGGACTAGGAGGCAACAATGAGCAGTTCTTC.

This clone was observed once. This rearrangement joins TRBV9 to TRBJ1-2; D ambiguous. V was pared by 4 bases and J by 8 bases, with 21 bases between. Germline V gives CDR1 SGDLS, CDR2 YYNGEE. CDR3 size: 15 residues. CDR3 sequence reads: CASSSPGRTGRGYTF. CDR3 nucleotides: TGTGCCAGCAGCTCCCCTGGTAGGACTGGACGAGGCTACACCTTC.

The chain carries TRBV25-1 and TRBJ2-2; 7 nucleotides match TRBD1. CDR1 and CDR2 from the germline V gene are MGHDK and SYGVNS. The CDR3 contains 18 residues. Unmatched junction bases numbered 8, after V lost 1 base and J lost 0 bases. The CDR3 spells CASSELLGTDANTGELFF. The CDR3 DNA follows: TGTGCCAGCAGTGAATTACTTGGGACAGATGCGAACACCGGGGAGCTGTTTTTT.

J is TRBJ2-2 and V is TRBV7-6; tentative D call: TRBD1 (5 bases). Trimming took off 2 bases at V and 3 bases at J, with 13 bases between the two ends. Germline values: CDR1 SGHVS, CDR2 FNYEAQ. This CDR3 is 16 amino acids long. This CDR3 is CASSLLQGMDTGELFF. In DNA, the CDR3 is TGTGCCAGCAGCTTACTTCAGGGCATGGACACCGGGGAGCTGTTTTTT.

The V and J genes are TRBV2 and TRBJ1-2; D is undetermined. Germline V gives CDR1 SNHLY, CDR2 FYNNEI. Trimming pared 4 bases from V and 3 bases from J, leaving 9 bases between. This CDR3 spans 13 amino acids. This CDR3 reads CASSGQLDYGYTF. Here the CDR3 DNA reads TGTGCCAGCAGTGGCCAGCTAGACTATGGCTACACCTTC.

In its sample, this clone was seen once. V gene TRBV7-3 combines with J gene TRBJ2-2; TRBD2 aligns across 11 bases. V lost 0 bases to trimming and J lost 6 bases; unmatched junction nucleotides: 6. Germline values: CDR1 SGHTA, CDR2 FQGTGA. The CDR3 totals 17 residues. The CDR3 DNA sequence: TGTGCCAGCAGCTTAACGGGAAATAGCGGGAGGGCCGGGGAGCTGTTTTTT. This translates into CASSLTGNSGRAGELFF. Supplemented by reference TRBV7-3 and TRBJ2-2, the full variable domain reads GAGVSQTPSNKVTEKGKYVELRCDPISGHTALYWYRQSLGQGPEFLIYFQGTGAADDSGLPNDRFFAVRPEGSVSTLKIQRTERGDSAVYLCASSLTGNSGRAGELFFGEGSRLTVL.

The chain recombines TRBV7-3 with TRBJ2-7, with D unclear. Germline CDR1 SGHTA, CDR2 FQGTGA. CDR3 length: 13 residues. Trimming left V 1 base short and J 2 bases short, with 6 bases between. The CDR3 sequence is CASSLSQTYEQYF. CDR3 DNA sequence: TGTGCCAGCAGCTTAAGTCAGACCTACGAGCAGTACTTC.

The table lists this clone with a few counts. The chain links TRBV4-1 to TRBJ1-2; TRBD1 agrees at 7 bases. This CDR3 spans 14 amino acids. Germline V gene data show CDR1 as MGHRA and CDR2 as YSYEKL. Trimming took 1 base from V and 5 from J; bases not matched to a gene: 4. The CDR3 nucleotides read TGCGCCAGCAGCCAAGGACAGGGTCCATATGGCTACACCTTC. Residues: CASSQGQGPYGYTF.

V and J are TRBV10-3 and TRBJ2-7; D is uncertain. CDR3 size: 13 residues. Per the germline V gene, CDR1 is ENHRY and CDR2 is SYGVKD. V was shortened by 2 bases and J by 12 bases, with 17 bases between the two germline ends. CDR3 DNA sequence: TGTGCCATCAGTGAGGGATACCCGGGTAAAGGGTACTTC. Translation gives CAISEGYPGKGYF.

The CDR3 spells CAWGTGPFNYGYTF. The CDR3, as DNA: TGTGCCTGGGGGACAGGTCCCTTTAACTATGGCTACACCTTC. This chain connects TRBV30 to TRBJ1-2; 8 bases are shared with TRBD1. V gave up 5 bases and J gave up 1 base; unmatched junction bases: 6. The germline V gene has CDR1 GTSNPN and CDR2 SVGIG (reference sequence). This CDR3 has 14 amino acids.

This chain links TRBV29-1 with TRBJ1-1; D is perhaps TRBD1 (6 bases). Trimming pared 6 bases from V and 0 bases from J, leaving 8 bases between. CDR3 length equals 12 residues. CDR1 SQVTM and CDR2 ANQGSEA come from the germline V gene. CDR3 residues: CSVGGLNTEAFF. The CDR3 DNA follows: TGCAGCGTCGGGGGGCTGAACACTGAAGCTTTCTTT.

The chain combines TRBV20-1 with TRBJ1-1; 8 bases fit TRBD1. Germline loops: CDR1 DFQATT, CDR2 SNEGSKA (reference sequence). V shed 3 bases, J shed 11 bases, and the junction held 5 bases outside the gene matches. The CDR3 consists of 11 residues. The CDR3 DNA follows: TGCAGTGCTAGTTCCAGGGGGCGGGCTTTCTTT. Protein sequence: CSASSRGRAFF.

The CDR3 coding sequence is TGTGCCAGCAGCGCCAGGGGGCAGGCCTATAATTCACCCCTCCACTTT. Translating gives CASSARGQAYNSPLHF. The rearrangement joins TRBV9 to TRBJ1-6; TRBD1 aligns across 8 bases. The CDR3 contains 16 residues. The ends lost 3 bases at V and 2 bases at J; junction bases unmatched: 4. Germline values: CDR1 SGDLS, CDR2 YYNGEE.

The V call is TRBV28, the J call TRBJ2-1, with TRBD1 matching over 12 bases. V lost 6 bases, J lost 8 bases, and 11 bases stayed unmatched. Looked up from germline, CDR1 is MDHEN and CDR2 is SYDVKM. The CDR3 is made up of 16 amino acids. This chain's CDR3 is CASRAPPGQGAHEQFF. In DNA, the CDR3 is TGTGCCAGCAGGGCCCCTCCGGGACAGGGGGCCCATGAGCAGTTCTTC.

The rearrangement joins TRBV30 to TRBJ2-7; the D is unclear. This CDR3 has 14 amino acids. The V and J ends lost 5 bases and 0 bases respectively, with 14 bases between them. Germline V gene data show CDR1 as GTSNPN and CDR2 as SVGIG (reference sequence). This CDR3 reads CAWASKRSSYEQYF. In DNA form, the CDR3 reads TGTGCCTGGGCCTCTAAGCGAAGCTCCTACGAGCAGTACTTC. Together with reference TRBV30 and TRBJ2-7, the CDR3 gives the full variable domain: SQTIHQWPATLVQPVGSPLSLECTVEGTSNPNLYWYRQAAGRGLQLLFYSVGIGQISSEVPQNLSASRPQDRQFILSSKKLLLSDSGFYLCAWASKRSSYEQYFGPGTRLTVT.

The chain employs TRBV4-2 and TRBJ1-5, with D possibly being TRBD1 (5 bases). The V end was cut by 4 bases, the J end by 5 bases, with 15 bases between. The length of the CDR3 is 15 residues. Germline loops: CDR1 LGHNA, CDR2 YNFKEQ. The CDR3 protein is CASSPYDSADQPQHF. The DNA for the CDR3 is TGTGCCAGCAGCCCCTACGACAGTGCTGATCAGCCCCAGCATTTT.

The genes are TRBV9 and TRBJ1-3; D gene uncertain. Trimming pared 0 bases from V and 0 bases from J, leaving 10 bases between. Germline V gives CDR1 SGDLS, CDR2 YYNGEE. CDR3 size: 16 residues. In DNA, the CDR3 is TGTGCCAGCAGCGTAGAGGTACTACACTCTGGAAACACCATATATTTT. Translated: CASSVEVLHSGNTIYF. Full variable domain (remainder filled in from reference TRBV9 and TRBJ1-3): DSGVTQTPKHLITATGQRVTLRCSPRSGDLSVYWYQQSLDQGLQFLIQYYNGEERAKGNILERFSAQQFPDLHSELNLSSLELGDSALYFCASSVEVLHSGNTIYFGEGSWLTVV.